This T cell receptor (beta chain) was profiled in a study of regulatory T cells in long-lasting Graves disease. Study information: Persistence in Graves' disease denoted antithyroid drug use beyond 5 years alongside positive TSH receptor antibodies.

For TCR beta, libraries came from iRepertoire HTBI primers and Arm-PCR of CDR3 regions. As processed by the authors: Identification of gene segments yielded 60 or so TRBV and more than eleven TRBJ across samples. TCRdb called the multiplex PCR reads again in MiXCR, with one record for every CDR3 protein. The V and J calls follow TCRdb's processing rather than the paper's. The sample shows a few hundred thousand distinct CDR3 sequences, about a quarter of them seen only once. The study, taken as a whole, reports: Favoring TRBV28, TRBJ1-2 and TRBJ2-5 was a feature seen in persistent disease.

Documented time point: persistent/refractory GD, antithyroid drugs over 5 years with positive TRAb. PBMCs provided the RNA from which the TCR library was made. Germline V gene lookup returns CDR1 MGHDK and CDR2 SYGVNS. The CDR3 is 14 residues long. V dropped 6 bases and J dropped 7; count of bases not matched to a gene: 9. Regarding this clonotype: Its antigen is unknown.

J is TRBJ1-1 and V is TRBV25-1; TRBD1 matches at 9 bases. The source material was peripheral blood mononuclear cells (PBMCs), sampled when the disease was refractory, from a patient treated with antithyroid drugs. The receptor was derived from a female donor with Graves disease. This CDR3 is CASRDPRDRDEAFF. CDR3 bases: TGTGCCAGCAGAGACCCCCGGGACAGGGATGAAGCTTTCTTT. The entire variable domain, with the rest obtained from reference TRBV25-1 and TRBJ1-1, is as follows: EADIYQTPRYLVIGTGKKITLECSQTMGHDKMYWYQQDPGMELHLIHYSYGVNSTEKGDLSSESTVSRIRTEHFPLTLESARPSHTSQYLCASRDPRDRDEAFFGQGTRLTVV.